The text below deals with one T cell receptor beta chain. A single count supports this clone. Its antigen specificity is not known. Base qualities are not at hand, and no much larger clone is one base apart. The sample's time point label is to be understood as: cycle 1 day 1 (C1D1), immediately before nivolumab initiation. Every trial patient had relapsed following autologous stem cell transplantation, and prior brentuximab vedotin exposure was what differed among cohorts A, B and C. A total of around 59 patients with relapsed/refractory classical Hodgkin lymphoma made up the trial cohort, and each patient's best overall response was complete response, partial response or progressive disease. Single-agent nivolumab was administered to trial patients in the multi-cohort phase II CheckMate 205 trial. An independent review committee assessed best overall response by applying the 2007 International Working Group response criteria. PBMCs from the trial were collected at three points: immediately before nivolumab initiation (C1D1), and during therapy at cycle 2 day 1 and cycle 4 day 1. Peripheral blood was collected in 8 mL Vacutainer Cell Preparation Tubes, from which PBMCs were isolated by centrifugation and then cryopreserved.

The cysteine opens and the phenylalanine closes a CDR3 of 14 amino acids. Solely the CDR3 DNA is kept, with 42 bases framed from the first base. The CDR1 and CDR2 encoded by the germline V gene (reference sequence) are GTSNPN and SVGIG. Deletion took 2 bases off V and 3 bases off J, with a span of 14 bases between the germline ends. This specimen belongs to a study of PD-1 blockade in classical Hodgkin lymphoma (dated by TCRdb to about 2020). Background for the entire study: Nivolumab dosing was 3 mg/kg intravenously every 2 weeks, continuing until either disease progression or unacceptable toxicity. To define a peripheral blood immune signature of response to PD-1 blockade in classical Hodgkin lymphoma, the study combined TCR beta sequencing with CyTOF. Broader findings and caveats from the paper: Patients starting nivolumab less than 1 year after ASCT had lower diversity and were excluded from later analyses to avoid confounding by immune reconstitution. The study was restricted to a single clinical trial cohort, and the causes of repertoire differences, possibly disease activity or prior therapy, were left undefined. By C4D1, a significant rise was seen in CD4+ TCR diversity but not in CD8+ TCR diversity (p=0.0027 vs p=0.16), and the rise was most apparent among complete responders (p=0.02). Trial patients achieving complete response had baseline diversity similar to newly diagnosed patients, whereas partial responders and progressors had significantly lower diversity. Baseline TCR diversity was reported to be lower in newly diagnosed patients than in healthy donors, and even lower in relapsed/refractory patients.

The Qiagen DNeasy kit was used to extract genomic DNA from unsorted PBMCs and from the negatively selected CD4+ and CD8+ fractions. TCR beta CDR3 regions were amplified by immunoSEQ multiplex PCR using primers annealing to V and J segments. A synthetic immune receptor repertoire was used to minimize amplification bias, and any residual bias was removed computationally once sequencing was done. The source study handled its data this way. Custom Python scripts were used to quantify repertoire diversity as the Shannon entropy index. Unsorted, CD4+ and CD8+ repertoires were analyzed separately, except for combined analyses in which CD4+ and CD8+ sequences were merged in silico. A clone counted as expanded when the clone's frequency after treatment rose at least 2-fold relative to C1D1, and clones undetected at baseline were given a pseudocount of 0.5. Singleton clones were defined as clones with 0 or 1 copy at C1D1, and non-singleton clones were defined as clones with 2 or more copies. Clones expanded in unsorted samples were annotated as CD4+, CD8+ or unknown by matching protein sequences in sorted samples from the same patient. Wilcoxon tests on paired samples were used to test diversity changes from C1D1 to C4D1. In its TCRdb copy, this immuneACCESS table keeps in-frame sequences only and misses some clones. Where compared with another copy, unresolved V genes explain less than half of these, and the others have no known cause. The V and J calls and clone size come from that table; D and trimming were worked out from the DNA. This sample has 57,000 or so clones in its table, and approximately 89% of those were observed once. The biggest ten clones account for around 12% of the sample.

This chain is built from TRBV30 and TRBJ2-7, with the D call tentatively TRBD1 or TRBD2, each fitting 5 bases. The specimen was peripheral blood mononuclear cells (PBMCs), collected at baseline. This clonotype was obtained from a human donor with classical Hodgkin lymphoma. The DNA sequence is given as TGTGCCTGGAGTCGTCCGGGACGGCGCTACGAGCAGTACTTC. Its translation is CAWSRPGRRYEQYF.